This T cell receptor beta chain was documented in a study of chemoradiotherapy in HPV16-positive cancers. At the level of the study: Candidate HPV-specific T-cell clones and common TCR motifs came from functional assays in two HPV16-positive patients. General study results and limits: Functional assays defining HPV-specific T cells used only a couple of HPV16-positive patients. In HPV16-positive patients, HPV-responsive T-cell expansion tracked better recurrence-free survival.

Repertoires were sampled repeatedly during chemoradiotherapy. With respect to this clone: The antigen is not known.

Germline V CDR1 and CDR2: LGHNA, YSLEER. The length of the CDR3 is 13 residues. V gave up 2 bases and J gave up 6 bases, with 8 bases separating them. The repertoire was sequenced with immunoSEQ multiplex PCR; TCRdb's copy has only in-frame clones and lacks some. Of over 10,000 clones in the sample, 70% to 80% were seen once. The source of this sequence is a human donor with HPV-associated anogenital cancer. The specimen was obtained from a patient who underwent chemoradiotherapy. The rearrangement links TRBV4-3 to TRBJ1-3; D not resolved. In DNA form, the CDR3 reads TGCGCCAGCAGCCAAACGGGGATAAACACCATATATTTT. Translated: CASSQTGINTIYF.